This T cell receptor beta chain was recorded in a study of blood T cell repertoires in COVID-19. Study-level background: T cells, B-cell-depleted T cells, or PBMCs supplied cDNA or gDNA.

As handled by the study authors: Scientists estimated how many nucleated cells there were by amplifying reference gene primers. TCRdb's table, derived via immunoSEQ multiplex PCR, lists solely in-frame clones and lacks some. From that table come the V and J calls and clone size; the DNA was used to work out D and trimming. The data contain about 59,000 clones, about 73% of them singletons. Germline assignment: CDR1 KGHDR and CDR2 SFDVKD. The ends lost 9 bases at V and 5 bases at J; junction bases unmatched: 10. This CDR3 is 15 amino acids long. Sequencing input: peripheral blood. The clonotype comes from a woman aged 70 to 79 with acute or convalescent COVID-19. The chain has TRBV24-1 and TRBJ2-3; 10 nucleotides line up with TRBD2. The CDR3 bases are TGTGCCACCGGATATACTAGCGGGGCTGGAGATACGCAGTATTTT. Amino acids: CATGYTSGAGDTQYF.